The 13 T cell receptor beta chains listed next were all sequenced from one sample in a study of shared clonotypes between healthy human individuals. CD8 cells regarded as naive lacked CD45RO, were positively chosen for CCR7, and omitted terminally differentiated effector memory CD45RA+ cells. The data were produced by immunoSEQ multiplex PCR, yet TCRdb's version contains in-frame clones alone and is incomplete. The table has approximately 740,000 clones, around 93% seen once; the top ten hold about 25%. The sequenced material came from naive CD8+ T cells sorted from blood. These receptors were collected from a man between 25 and 39 years old in good health.

The chain uses TRBV30 and TRBJ2-5; TRBD1 aligns across 10 bases. CDR3 length equals 15 residues. J gave up 7 bases and V 4 bases, and 12 bases lay outside the gene matches. CDR1 and CDR2 from the germline V gene are GTSNPN and SVGIG (reference sequence). CDR3 nucleotide sequence: TGTGCCTGGACACGACGGGACAGGGGTTTAGTGACCCAGTACTTC. The encoded protein is CAWTRRDRGLVTQYF.

This clone showed up just once. The chain has TRBV10-3 and TRBJ1-1; tentative D call: TRBD1 (5 bases). V dropped 6 bases and J dropped 3 bases, with 11 bases sitting between them. CDR1 is ENHRY, CDR2 SYGVKD, per germline. This CDR3 is built from 13 residues. This chain's CDR3 is CAIRSQGDTEAFF. In DNA form, the CDR3 reads TGTGCCATCAGATCCCAGGGAGACACTGAAGCTTTCTTT.

The V gene is TRBV6-1, the J gene TRBJ2-5, with a tentative D call TRBD2 (6 bases). The CDR3 spans 14 residues. CDR1 is MNHNS, CDR2 SASEGT, per germline. The V gene lost 2 bases and the J gene lost 2 bases, with 9 bases spanning the gap. The CDR3 DNA reads TGTGCCAGCAGTGAATGGAGCGGGCAAGAGACCCAGTACTTC. Protein: CASSEWSGQETQYF.

This clone was recorded only once. The V call is TRBV4-1, the J call TRBJ1-2, with D perhaps matching TRBD1 (6 bases). The CDR3 length is 14 residues. The V gene lost 2 bases and the J gene lost 4 bases, with 11 bases spanning the gap. Germline V lookup: CDR1 MGHRA, CDR2 YSYEKL. In DNA, the CDR3 is TGCGCCAGCAGCCAATCAGGGGCTATCTATGGCTACACCTTC. Residues: CASSQSGAIYGYTF.

This clone was seen only a few times. The chain couples TRBV4-1 to TRBJ1-2, with D perhaps TRBD1 (5 bases). V gave up 2 bases and J gave up 4 bases, with 17 bases separating them. This CDR3 spans 16 amino acids. The germline V gene has CDR1 MGHRA and CDR2 YSYEKL. CDR3 DNA: TGCGCCAGCAGCCAACTAAGCTCGTCTGGGACCTATGGCTACACCTTC. Protein product: CASSQLSSSGTYGYTF.

A single count supports this clone. The chain carries TRBV5-5 and TRBJ2-7; D is possibly TRBD1 (6 bases). CDR1 and CDR2 from the germline V gene are SGHKS and YYEKEE (reference sequence). This CDR3 contains 15 residues. Trimming pared 0 bases from V and 6 bases from J, leaving 16 bases between. CDR3 amino acids: CASSLGWAGATEQYF. The CDR3 nucleotides read TGTGCCAGCAGCTTGGGTTGGGCAGGGGCCACCGAGCAGTACTTC. Full variable domain (outside the CDR3, taken from reference TRBV5-5 and TRBJ2-7): DAGVTQSPTHLIKTRGQQVTLRCSPISGHKSVSWYQQVLGQGPQFIFQYYEKEERGRGNFPDRFSARQFPNYSSELNVNALLLGDSALYLCASSLGWAGATEQYFGPGTRLTVT.

The V and J genes are TRBV5-6 and TRBJ1-5; 12 nucleotides agree with TRBD1. V trimming: 4 bases; J trimming: 6 bases; junction bases outside the gene matches: 11. CDR3 length equals 17 residues. Germline values: CDR1 SGHDT, CDR2 YYEEEE. The CDR3 sequence is CASSPGTGGIWVQPQHF. The CDR3, as DNA: TGTGCCAGCAGCCCCGGGACAGGGGGCATTTGGGTTCAGCCCCAGCATTTT.

The CDR3 region has the DNA TGTGCCAGCAGTTTATTTGGGCAGACCACAGATACGCAGTATTTT. This codes for CASSLFGQTTDTQYF. V and J are TRBV27 and TRBJ2-3; D not certain. Per germline, CDR1 MNHEY and CDR2 SMNVEV (reference sequence). The CDR3 spans 15 residues. V lost 1 base and J lost 2, with 10 bases in between.

The rearrangement joins TRBV9 to TRBJ2-1, with TRBD2 matching over 13 bases. The V and J ends lost 4 bases and 7 bases, in that order; junction bases with no gene match: 8. Germline CDR1 is SGDLS and CDR2 is YYNGEE. The CDR3 consists of 16 residues. Here the CDR3 DNA reads TGTGCCAGCAGCTCAAGACTAGCGGGAGGAACTAATGAGCAGTTCTTC. This encodes CASSSRLAGGTNEQFF.

This clone has a handful of counts. This rearrangement joins TRBV19 to TRBJ1-2, with TRBD1 matching over 8 bases. This CDR3 has 15 amino acids. The germline V gene has CDR1 LNHDA and CDR2 SQIVND (reference sequence). V was clipped by 3 bases and J by 6 bases; unmatched bases: 9. CDR3 amino acids: CASSIPDRVHDGYTF. The CDR3 region has the DNA TGTGCCAGTAGTATTCCGGACAGGGTACACGATGGCTACACCTTC.

The chain recombines TRBV7-9 with TRBJ2-7; D gene unclear. V shed 2 bases and J shed 0 bases, with 5 bases lying between them. Germline assignment: CDR1 SEHNR and CDR2 FQNEAQ (reference sequence). This CDR3 has 13 residues. The DNA of the CDR3 is TGTGCCAGCAGCTTACTGGGCTCCTACGAGCAGTACTTC. This gives the protein CASSLLGSYEQYF.

The chain employs TRBV7-9 and TRBJ2-2; 8 bases are a match to TRBD1. The CDR3 covers 16 residues. With 5 bases clipped from V and 2 bases from J, the junction kept 7 bases outside the gene matches. CDR1 SEHNR and CDR2 FQNEAQ come from the germline V gene (reference sequence). In DNA, the CDR3 is TGTGCCAGCAGCCCTGATGGGACAGGTAACACCGGGGAGCTGTTTTTT. It translates to CASSPDGTGNTGELFF.

The chain combines TRBV5-1 with TRBJ2-7; D may be TRBD1 or TRBD2 (5 bases each). V was cut by 4 bases and J by 7 bases, with 18 bases left in between. The CDR3 spans 14 residues. In germline, CDR1 is SGHRS, CDR2 YFSETQ. CDR3 bases: TGCGCCAGCAGCCCCGGGACCGCGCTGTGGGAGCAGTACTTC. It yields the protein CASSPGTALWEQYF.